The 15 T cell receptor beta chains given below trace back to one sample, sequenced in a study of radiotherapy plus CTLA-4 blockade in lung cancer. This table comes from immunoSEQ multiplex PCR, and its TCRdb copy is limited to in-frame clones, with some not included. The sample includes some 110,000 clones, around 90% of them seen just once. The sequencing here drew on peripheral blood, taken from a patient treated with radiotherapy plus ipilimumab. The receptors come from a human donor with non-small cell lung cancer that progressed on radiotherapy plus ipilimumab.

The J gene is TRBJ1-2, the V gene TRBV6-5; D remains unclear. Looked up from germline, CDR1 is MNHEY and CDR2 is SVGAGI. This CDR3 contains 13 residues. V lost 6 bases and J 8 bases, leaving 16 bases between the germline ends. The CDR3: CASRPLLSGGYTF. In DNA form, the CDR3 reads TGTGCCAGCAGACCCCTCCTGTCTGGGGGCTACACCTTC.

This chain links TRBV5-1 with TRBJ1-5; D gene ambiguous. Trimming stripped 0 bases from V and 3 bases from J, with 10 bases between. CDR1 SGHRS and CDR2 YFSETQ come from the germline V gene. The CDR3 covers 15 residues. DNA for the CDR3: TGCGCCAGCAGCTTGGGACCGTCCTACAATCAGCCCCAGCATTTT. This sequence encodes CASSLGPSYNQPQHF.

This chain connects TRBV28 to TRBJ1-2; TRBD1 is a possible D gene (6 bases). The V gene's germline CDR1 is MDHEN and CDR2 SYDVKM. The CDR3 has 14 residues. Between the trimmed V and J ends, which lost 5 bases and 8 bases, there was a span of 18 bases. As DNA, the CDR3 is TGTGCCAGCAGTCCCCACGGACAGTCGGGGGGCTACACCTTC. Protein product: CASSPHGQSGGYTF.

The chain is built from TRBV5-1 and TRBJ2-2, with TRBD2 identical over 10 bases. The CDR3 spans 18 residues. J was trimmed by 4 bases and V by 0 bases; bases with no gene match: 9. Germline CDR1 reads SGHRS; CDR2 reads YFSETQ. Here the CDR3 reads CASSLAILAGVGTGELFF. CDR3 DNA: TGCGCCAGCAGCTTGGCCATCCTAGCGGGAGTAGGCACCGGGGAGCTGTTTTTT.

The J gene is TRBJ2-7, the V gene TRBV6-1, with TRBD1 matching over 8 bases. V shed 2 bases, J shed 6 bases, and the junction held 6 bases outside the gene matches. Germline CDR1 reads MNHNS; CDR2 reads SASEGT. The CDR3 has 14 residues. The CDR3 sequence: CASSESTGGREQYF. The CDR3 coding sequence is TGTGCCAGCAGTGAAAGCACAGGGGGGCGCGAGCAGTACTTC.

This rearrangement joins TRBV6-5 to TRBJ1-5; no reliable D call. The CDR3 is made up of 14 amino acids. Germline V gene lookup returns CDR1 MNHEY and CDR2 SVGAGI. V was trimmed by 5 bases and J by 7 bases, leaving 15 bases between them. Here the CDR3 reads CASSPTSSLQPQHF. In nucleotides, the CDR3 is TGTGCCAGCAGTCCCACGTCAAGTCTACAGCCCCAGCATTTT.

This clone was observed a handful of times. The chain joins TRBV2 to TRBJ2-4; maybe TRBD1 (8 bases). CDR1 SNHLY and CDR2 FYNNEI come from the germline V gene. The CDR3 has 14 amino acids. The V gene lost 6 bases and the J gene lost 8 bases, with 17 bases spanning the gap. The CDR3 nucleotides read TGTGCCAGCAGCAACGGACAGGGAGGGGACATTCAGTACTTC. Protein product: CASSNGQGGDIQYF.

The genes are TRBV30 and TRBJ2-1; D remains ambiguous. CDR1 and CDR2 (germline): GTSNPN, SVGIG (reference sequence). The CDR3 runs to 13 residues. V lost 0 bases and J lost 9, with 12 bases in between. The CDR3 nucleotides read TGTGCCTGGAGTGTACGTGGCGGTAGTGAGCAGTTCTTC. Translated: CAWSVRGGSEQFF.

The J gene is TRBJ2-7, the V gene TRBV6-1; TRBD1 is a possible D gene (6 bases). The CDR3 has 15 residues. Germline values: CDR1 MNHNS, CDR2 SASEGT. V gave up 6 bases and J gave up 0 bases, with 15 bases separating them. Written as DNA, the CDR3 is TGTGCCAGCAGACAGGACAGACAGAGCTCCTACGAGCAGTACTTC. The encoded protein is CASRQDRQSSYEQYF.

The rearrangement joins TRBV6-5 to TRBJ2-7; 7 bases match TRBD2. Germline loops: CDR1 MNHEY, CDR2 SVGAGI. J gave up 3 bases and V 8 bases, and 10 bases lay outside the gene matches. The CDR3 runs 14 residues. CDR3 sequence: CASGVSGPRYEQYF. The CDR3 bases are TGTGCCAGCGGAGTTAGCGGGCCTCGCTACGAGCAGTACTTC.

In DNA, the CDR3 is TGTGCCAGCAGTTTTGGGGATGGTGGTGGCTACACCTTC. It codes for CASSFGDGGGYTF. The chain combines TRBV27 with TRBJ1-2; no clear D. The CDR3 runs 13 residues. Germline-derived CDR1 and CDR2 are MNHEY and SMNVEV (reference sequence). V was trimmed by 3 bases and J by 7 bases, leaving 12 bases between them.

This clone occurred once. This chain uses TRBV6-6 with TRBJ1-3; D unresolved. CDR3 length: 15 residues. Germline V gene lookup returns CDR1 MNHNY and CDR2 SVGAGI (reference sequence). Trimming took 0 bases from V and 1 from J, leaving 7 bases between them. The CDR3 sequence is CASSYSTASGNTIYF. The CDR3 bases are TGTGCCAGCAGTTACTCGACGGCTTCTGGAAACACCATATATTTT.

The CDR3 is CASRAIGAYNEQFF. DNA of the CDR3: TGTGCCAGCAGAGCTATAGGGGCCTACAATGAGCAGTTCTTC. This rearrangement joins TRBV6-1 to TRBJ2-1; TRBD1 might be the D (5 bases). V lost 6 bases to trimming and J lost 2 bases, with 11 bases between them. Germline V gene lookup returns CDR1 MNHNS and CDR2 SASEGT. The CDR3 spans 14 residues.

The chain couples TRBV4-1 to TRBJ1-4; D perhaps matches TRBD1 (5 bases). The germline V and J ends were trimmed by 0 bases and 8 bases, with 19 bases remaining between them. In germline, CDR1 is MGHRA, CDR2 YSYEKL. CDR3 length equals 17 residues. The CDR3 bases are TGCGCCAGCAGCCAAGAGCCGTCTGAGGGGAGAAGGGAAAAACTGTTTTTT. Protein product: CASSQEPSEGRREKLFF.

The chain links TRBV6-1 to TRBJ2-4, with a tentative D call TRBD1 (5 bases). V was pared by 3 bases and J by 7 bases, with 13 bases between. Germline V gene data show CDR1 as MNHNS and CDR2 as SASEGT. This CDR3 comprises 14 residues. The DNA of the CDR3 is TGTGCCAGCAGTGACAGGGCACTGATCAACATTCAGTACTTC. Amino acid sequence: CASSDRALINIQYF.